This TCR beta chain is drawn from a study of blood T cell repertoires in COVID-19. As for the study in general: Samples taken during acute and convalescent COVID-19 were collected in the United States, Italy and Spain. In each case, the material was cDNA or gDNA derived from T cells, B-cell-depleted T cells, or PBMCs.

Recruits, aged roughly 18 to 95 years, lived in 24 US areas. CDR3 length: 14 amino acids. V was clipped by 3 bases and J by 8 bases, with 14 bases between them. Germline V gene sequence: CDR1 LNHNV, CDR2 YYDKDF (reference sequence). In the authors' workflow: For nucleated cells, counts were estimated from reference gene primer amplification. Measured with immunoSEQ multiplex PCR; TCRdb has only the in-frame clones, and not every one. V, J and clone size are taken as reported in that table, and D and trimming were inferred from the DNA itself. Of roughly 250,000 clones in the sample, approximately 90% were seen once.

Sequencing was done on a sample of PBMCs or T cells enriched from blood (not recorded which). The J gene is TRBJ2-4, the V gene TRBV15; D gene unclear. This sequence originates from a woman aged 45-59 years who had recovered from COVID-19. CDR3 amino acids: CATSRDRPTDIQYF. CDR3 DNA: TGTGCCACCAGCAGGGATAGACCAACAGACATTCAGTACTTC.